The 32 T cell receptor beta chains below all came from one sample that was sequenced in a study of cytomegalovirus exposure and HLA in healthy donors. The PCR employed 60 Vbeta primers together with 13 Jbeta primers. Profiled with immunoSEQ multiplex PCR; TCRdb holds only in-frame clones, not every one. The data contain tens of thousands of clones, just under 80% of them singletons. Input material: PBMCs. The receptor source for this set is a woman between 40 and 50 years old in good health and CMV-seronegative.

The CDR3 coding sequence is TGTGCCAGCAGATCGGGACTAGGAGAGGTAGAGACCCAGTACTTC. It encodes CASRSGLGEVETQYF. The V gene is TRBV28, the J gene TRBJ2-5, with TRBD2 identical over 8 bases. Trimming took 6 bases from V and 4 from J; bases not matched to a gene: 10. In germline, CDR1 is MDHEN, CDR2 SYDVKM. The CDR3 covers 15 residues.

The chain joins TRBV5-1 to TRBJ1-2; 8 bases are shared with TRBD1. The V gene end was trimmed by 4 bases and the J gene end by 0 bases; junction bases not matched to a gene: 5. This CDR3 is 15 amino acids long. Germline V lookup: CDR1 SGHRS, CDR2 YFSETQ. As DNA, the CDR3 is TGCGCCAGCAGCGTGGGACAGGCGTCTAACTATGGCTACACCTTC. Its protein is CASSVGQASNYGYTF.

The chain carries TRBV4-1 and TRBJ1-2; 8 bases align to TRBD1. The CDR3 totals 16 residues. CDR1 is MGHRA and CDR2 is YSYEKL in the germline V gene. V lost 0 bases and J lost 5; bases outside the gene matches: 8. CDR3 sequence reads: CASSQEQGTGIYGYTF. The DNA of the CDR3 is TGCGCCAGCAGCCAAGAACAAGGGACAGGTATTTATGGCTACACCTTC.

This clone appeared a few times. This CDR3 reads CASREGLAGGNEQFF. Written as DNA, the CDR3 is TGCGCCAGCAGAGAAGGACTAGCGGGGGGGAATGAGCAGTTCTTC. The rearrangement joins TRBV5-1 to TRBJ2-1; 15 nucleotides align to TRBD2. The length of the CDR3 is 15 residues. The V segment lost 5 bases and the J segment 7 bases; nucleotides outside the gene matches: 4. CDR1 is SGHRS, CDR2 YFSETQ, per germline.

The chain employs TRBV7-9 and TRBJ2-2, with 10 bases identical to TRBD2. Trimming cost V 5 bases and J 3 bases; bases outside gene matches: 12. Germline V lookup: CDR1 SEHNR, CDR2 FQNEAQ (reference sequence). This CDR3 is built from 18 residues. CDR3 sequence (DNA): TGTGCCAGCAGCACCAAGCGGGGGGGCCGTATTGACACCGGGGAGCTGTTTTTT. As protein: CASSTKRGGRIDTGELFF.

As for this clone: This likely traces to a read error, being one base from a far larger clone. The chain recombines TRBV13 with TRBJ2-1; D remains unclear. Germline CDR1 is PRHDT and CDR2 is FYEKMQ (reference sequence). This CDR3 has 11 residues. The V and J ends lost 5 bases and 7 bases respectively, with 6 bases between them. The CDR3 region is CASSAENEQFF. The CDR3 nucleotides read TGTGCCAGCAGCGCGGAAAATGAGCAGTTCTTC.

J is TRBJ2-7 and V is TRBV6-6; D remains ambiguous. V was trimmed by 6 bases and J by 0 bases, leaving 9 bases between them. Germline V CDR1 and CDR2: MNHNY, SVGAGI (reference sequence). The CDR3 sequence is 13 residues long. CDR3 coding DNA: TGTGCCAGCAGCCCCCGCAGCTCCTACGAGCAGTACTTC. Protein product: CASSPRSSYEQYF.

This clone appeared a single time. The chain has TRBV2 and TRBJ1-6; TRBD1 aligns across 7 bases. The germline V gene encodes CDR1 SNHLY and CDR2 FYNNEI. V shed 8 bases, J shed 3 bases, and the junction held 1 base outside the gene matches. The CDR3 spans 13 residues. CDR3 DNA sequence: TGTGCCAGCGGGGACAGCTATAATTCACCCCTCCACTTT. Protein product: CASGDSYNSPLHF. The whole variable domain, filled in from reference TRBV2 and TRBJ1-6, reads EPEVTQTPSHQVTQMGQEVILRCVPISNHLYFYWYRQILGQKVEFLVSFYNNEISEKSEIFDDQFSVERPDGSNFTLKIRSTKLEDSAMYFCASGDSYNSPLHFGNGTRLTVT.

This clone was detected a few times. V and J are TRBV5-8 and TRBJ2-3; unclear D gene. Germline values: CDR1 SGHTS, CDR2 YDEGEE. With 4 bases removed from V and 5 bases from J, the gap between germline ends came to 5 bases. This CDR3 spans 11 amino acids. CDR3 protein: CASSPRDTQYF. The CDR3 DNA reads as TGTGCCAGCAGCCCTAGAGATACGCAGTATTTT.

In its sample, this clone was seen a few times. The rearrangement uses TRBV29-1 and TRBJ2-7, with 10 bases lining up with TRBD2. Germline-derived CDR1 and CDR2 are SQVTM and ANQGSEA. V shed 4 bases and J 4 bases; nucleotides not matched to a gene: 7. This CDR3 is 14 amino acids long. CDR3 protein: CSVVPPSGGYEQYF. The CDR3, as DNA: TGCAGCGTTGTACCACCTAGCGGGGGATACGAGCAGTACTTC.

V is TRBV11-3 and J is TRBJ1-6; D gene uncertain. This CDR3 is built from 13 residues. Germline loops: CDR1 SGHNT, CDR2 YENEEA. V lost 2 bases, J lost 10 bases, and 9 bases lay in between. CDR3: CASSLNGLSPLHF. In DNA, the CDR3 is TGTGCCAGCAGCTTAAACGGACTATCACCCCTCCACTTT.

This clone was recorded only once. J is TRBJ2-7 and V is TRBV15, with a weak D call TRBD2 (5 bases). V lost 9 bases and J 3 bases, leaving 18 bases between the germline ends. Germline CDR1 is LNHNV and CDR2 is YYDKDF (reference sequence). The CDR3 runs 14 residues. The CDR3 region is CATASERRNYEQYF. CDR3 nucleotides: TGTGCCACAGCCTCGGAGAGGAGGAACTACGAGCAGTACTTC.

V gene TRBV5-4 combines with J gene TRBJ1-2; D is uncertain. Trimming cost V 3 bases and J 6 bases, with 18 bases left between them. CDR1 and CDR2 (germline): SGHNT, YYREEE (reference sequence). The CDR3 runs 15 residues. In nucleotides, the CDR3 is TGTGCCAGCAGCTCATCCCTGGGCATGATCCATGGCTACACCTTC. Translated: CASSSSLGMIHGYTF.

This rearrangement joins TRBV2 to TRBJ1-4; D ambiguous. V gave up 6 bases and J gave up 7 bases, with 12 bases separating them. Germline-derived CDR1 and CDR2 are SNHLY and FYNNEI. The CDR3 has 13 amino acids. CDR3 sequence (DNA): TGTGCCAGCAGGGAGGGCTATGGTGAAAAACTGTTTTTT. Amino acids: CASREGYGEKLFF.

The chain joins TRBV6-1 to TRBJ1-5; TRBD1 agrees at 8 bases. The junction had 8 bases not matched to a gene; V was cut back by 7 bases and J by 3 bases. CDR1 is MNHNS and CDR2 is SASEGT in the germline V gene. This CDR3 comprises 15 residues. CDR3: CASMTGQGPNQPQHF. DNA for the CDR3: TGTGCCAGCATGACCGGACAGGGCCCCAATCAGCCCCAGCATTTT.

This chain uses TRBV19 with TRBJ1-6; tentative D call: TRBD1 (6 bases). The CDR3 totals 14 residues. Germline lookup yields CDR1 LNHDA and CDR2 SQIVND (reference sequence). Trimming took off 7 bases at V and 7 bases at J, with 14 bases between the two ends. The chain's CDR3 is CASTYRDYNSPLHF. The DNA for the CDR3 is TGTGCCAGTACCTACAGGGACTACAATTCACCCCTCCACTTT.

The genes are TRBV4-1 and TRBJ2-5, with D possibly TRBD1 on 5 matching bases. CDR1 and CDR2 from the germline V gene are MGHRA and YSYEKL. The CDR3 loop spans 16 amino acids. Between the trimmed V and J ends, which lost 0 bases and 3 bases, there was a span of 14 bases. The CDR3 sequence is CASSQDWSGPEETQYF. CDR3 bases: TGCGCCAGCAGCCAAGACTGGTCAGGGCCTGAAGAGACCCAGTACTTC.

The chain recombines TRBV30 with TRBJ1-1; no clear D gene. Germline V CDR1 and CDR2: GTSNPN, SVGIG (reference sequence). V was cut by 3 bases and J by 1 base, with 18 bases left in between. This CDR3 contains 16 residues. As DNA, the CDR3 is TGTGCCTGGAGAGCCCCCGGAAGAGGTAGGAACACTGAAGCTTTCTTT. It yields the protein CAWRAPGRGRNTEAFF.

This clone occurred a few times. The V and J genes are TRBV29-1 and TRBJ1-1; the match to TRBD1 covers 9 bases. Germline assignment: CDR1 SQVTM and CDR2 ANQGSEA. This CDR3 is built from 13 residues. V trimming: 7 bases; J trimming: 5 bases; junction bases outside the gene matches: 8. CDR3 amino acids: CSGMTGGGTEAFF. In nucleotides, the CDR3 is TGCAGCGGCATGACAGGGGGTGGGACTGAAGCTTTCTTT.

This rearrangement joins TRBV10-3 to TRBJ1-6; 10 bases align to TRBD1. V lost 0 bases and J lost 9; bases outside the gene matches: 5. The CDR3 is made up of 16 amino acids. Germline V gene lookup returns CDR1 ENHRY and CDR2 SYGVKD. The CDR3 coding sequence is TGTGCCATCAGTGAGTCTGGACAGGGGGTGGGTTCACCCCTCCACTTT. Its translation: CAISESGQGVGSPLHF.

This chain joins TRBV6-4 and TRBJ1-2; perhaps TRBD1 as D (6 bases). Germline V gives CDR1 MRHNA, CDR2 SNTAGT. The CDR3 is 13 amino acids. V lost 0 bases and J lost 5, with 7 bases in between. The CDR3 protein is CASSDSQGYGYTF. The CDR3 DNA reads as TGTGCCAGCAGTGACTCGCAGGGGTATGGCTACACCTTC.

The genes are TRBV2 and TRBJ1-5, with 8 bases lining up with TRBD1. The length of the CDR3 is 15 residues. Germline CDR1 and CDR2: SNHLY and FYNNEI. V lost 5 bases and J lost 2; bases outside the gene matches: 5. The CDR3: CASSLGTGGNQPQHF. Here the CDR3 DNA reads TGTGCCAGCAGTTTAGGGACAGGCGGCAATCAGCCCCAGCATTTT.

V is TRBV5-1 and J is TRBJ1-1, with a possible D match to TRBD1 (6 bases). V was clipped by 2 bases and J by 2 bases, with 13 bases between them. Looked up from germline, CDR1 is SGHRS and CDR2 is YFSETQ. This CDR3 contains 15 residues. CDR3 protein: CASSLQGGFNTEAFF. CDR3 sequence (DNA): TGCGCCAGCAGCTTACAGGGTGGGTTCAACACTGAAGCTTTCTTT.

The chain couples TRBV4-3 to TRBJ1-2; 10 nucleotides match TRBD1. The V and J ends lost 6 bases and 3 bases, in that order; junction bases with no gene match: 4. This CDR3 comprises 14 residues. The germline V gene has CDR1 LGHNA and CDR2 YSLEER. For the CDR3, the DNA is TGCGCCAGCAGGAGGACAGGGGGGGACTATGGCTACACCTTC. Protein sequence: CASRRTGGDYGYTF.

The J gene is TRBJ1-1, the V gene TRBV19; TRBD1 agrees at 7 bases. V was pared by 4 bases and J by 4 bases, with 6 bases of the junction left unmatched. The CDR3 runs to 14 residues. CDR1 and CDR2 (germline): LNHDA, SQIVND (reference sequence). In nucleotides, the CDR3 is TGTGCCAGTAGTACACCCGGGACAGTCACTGAAGCTTTCTTT. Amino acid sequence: CASSTPGTVTEAFF. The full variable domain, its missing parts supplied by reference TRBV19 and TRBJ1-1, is DGGITQSPKYLFRKEGQNVTLSCEQNLNHDAMYWYRQDPGQGLRLIYYSQIVNDFQKGDIAEGYSVSREKKESFPLTVTSAQKNPTAFYLCASSTPGTVTEAFFGQGTRLTVV.

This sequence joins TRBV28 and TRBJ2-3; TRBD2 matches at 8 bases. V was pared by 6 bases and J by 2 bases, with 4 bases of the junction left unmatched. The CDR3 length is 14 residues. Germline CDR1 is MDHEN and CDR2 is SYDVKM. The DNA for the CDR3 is TGTGCCAGCAGCCTAGCGGGTCCCACAGATACGCAGTATTTT. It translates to CASSLAGPTDTQYF.

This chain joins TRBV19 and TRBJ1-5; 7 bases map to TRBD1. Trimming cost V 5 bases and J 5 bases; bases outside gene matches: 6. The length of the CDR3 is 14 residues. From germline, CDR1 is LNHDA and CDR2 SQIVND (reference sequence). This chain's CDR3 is CASSAGQIYQPQHF. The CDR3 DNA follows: TGTGCCAGTAGTGCGGGACAGATATATCAGCCCCAGCATTTT.

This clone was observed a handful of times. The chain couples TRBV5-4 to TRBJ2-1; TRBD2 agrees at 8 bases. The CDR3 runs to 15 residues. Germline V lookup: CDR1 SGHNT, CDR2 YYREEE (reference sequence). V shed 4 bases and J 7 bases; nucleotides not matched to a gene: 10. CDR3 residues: CASSLPGLEVNEQFF. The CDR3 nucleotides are TGTGCCAGCAGCCTTCCGGGACTAGAGGTGAATGAGCAGTTCTTC. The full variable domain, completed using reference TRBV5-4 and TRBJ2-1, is ETGVTQSPTHLIKTRGQQVTLRCSSQSGHNTVSWYQQALGQGPQFIFQYYREEENGRGNFPPRFSGLQFPNYSSELNVNALELDDSALYLCASSLPGLEVNEQFFGPGTRLTVL.

The CDR3 DNA follows: TGCGCCAGCAACGGGGACAGGAGGGGAGCAGAGACCCAGTACTTC. Translation: CASNGDRRGAETQYF. The chain links TRBV5-1 to TRBJ2-5; 8 positions agree with TRBD1. Germline V gives CDR1 SGHRS, CDR2 YFSETQ. This CDR3 has 15 amino acids. Unmatched junction bases numbered 11, after V lost 6 bases and J lost 4 bases.

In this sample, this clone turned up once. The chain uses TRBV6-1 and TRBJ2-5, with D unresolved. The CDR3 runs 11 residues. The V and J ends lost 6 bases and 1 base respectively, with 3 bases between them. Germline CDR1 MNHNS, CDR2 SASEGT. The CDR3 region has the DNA TGTGCCAGCAGAGCCCAAGAGACCCAGTACTTC. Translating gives CASRAQETQYF.

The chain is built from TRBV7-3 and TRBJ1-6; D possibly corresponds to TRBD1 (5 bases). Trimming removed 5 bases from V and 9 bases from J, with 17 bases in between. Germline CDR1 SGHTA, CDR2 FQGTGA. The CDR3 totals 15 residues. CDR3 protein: CASSLGTGGSSPLHF. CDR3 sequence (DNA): TGTGCCAGCAGCCTTGGGACGGGGGGGAGTTCACCCCTCCACTTT.

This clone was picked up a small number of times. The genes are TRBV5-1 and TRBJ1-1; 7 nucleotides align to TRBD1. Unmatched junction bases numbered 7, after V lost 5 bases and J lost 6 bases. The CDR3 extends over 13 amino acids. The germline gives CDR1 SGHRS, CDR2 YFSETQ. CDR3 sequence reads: CASSQGGSSEAFF. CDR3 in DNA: TGCGCCAGCAGTCAGGGGGGTAGTTCTGAAGCTTTCTTT. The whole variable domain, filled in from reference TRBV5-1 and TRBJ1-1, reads KAGVTQTPRYLIKTRGQQVTLSCSPISGHRSVSWYQQTPGQGLQFLFEYFSETQRNKGNFPGRFSGRQFSNSRSEMNVSTLELGDSALYLCASSQGGSSEAFFGQGTRLTVV.